This TCR beta chain comes out of a study of shared clonotypes between healthy human individuals. On the study more broadly: Samples came from two female and three male donors aged 18 to 49.

Whole-study findings and limits: Relative to clonotypes present in all four donors, those not shared had lower generation probabilities. In having few donors, the study represented limited genetic and exposure-history diversity.

This CDR3 spans 15 amino acids. Germline V gives CDR1 SGHNT, CDR2 YYREEE (reference sequence). V dropped 3 bases and J dropped 2 bases, with 15 bases sitting between them. Note on this clone: Its matching antigen is unknown.

Terminally differentiated effector memory CD45RA+ cells were excluded from the naive CD8 cells, which were CD45RO-negative and positively selected for CCR7. There were only Caucasian adults among the donors, and all lived in Nashville, Tennessee. The method was immunoSEQ multiplex PCR; TCRdb's version includes in-frame clones alone and lacks a portion of them. The profile shows about 820,000 clones, 85% to 95% of them singletons. The clonotype comes from a man aged 25 to 45 in good health. Sequencing was done on a sample of naive CD8+ T cells sorted from blood. The V call is TRBV5-4, the J call TRBJ2-7; tentatively, D is TRBD1 or TRBD2 (5 bases each). The CDR3 protein is CASSSSRDGPYEQYF. CDR3 DNA sequence: TGTGCCAGCAGCTCATCTAGGGACGGTCCCTACGAGCAGTACTTC.